In its sample, the clone carrying this T cell receptor beta chain was seen many times. What it recognizes is unknown. The sample belongs to a study of response to subunit inactivated influenza vaccine. TCRdb re-called the RT-PCR reads with MiXCR, one entry per CDR3 protein. The table has 300,000 to 350,000 distinct CDR3 sequences, 22% seen once. There are 15 residues in the CDR3. Germline lookup yields CDR1 LGHNA and CDR2 YNFKEQ. Deletions cut 4 bases from V and 0 bases from J, with 9 bases between. Broader study findings: The authors offered the suggestion that each seasonal influenza vaccination recruits few new T cells.

The chain links TRBV4-2 to TRBJ2-2; D call uncertain. Sample: PBMCs from blood, taken 21 months after vaccination. The clonotype was recovered from a man aged 50-75 years who received an inactivated influenza vaccine. CDR3 residues: CASSPSSPNTGELFF. For the CDR3, the DNA is TGTGCCAGCAGCCCCTCAAGCCCGAACACCGGGGAGCTGTTTTTT.